The clone carrying this T cell receptor (beta chain) was recorded only once. Authors' methods: Scientists estimated how many nucleated cells there were by amplifying reference gene primers. Here immunoSEQ multiplex PCR was the method, and the copy in TCRdb shows in-frame clones only, minus some. The V and J calls and the clone size are those of that table, but D and trimming were determined from the DNA. The sample records approximately 670,000 clones, just under 90% being singletons. These data belong to a study of blood T cell repertoires in COVID-19. About the research overall: Collection of acute and convalescent COVID-19 samples took place in the United States, Italy and Spain. In each case, the material was cDNA or gDNA derived from T cells, B-cell-depleted T cells, or PBMCs.

The V gene lost 0 bases and the J gene lost 1 base, with 13 bases spanning the gap. There are 17 residues in the CDR3. Germline V lookup: CDR1 SGHRS, CDR2 YFSETQ. This receptor was obtained from a young woman with acute or convalescent COVID-19. The V call is TRBV5-1, the J call TRBJ2-2; D might be TRBD2 (5 bases). Sequenced: peripheral blood. The CDR3 DNA follows: TGCGCCAGCAGCTTGGCCCGTGGCCGGGGGAACACCGGGGAGCTGTTTTTT. Protein: CASSLARGRGNTGELFF.